The clone carrying this TCR beta chain was detected only a few times. Its specificity is unknown. The sample is drawn from a study of T-cell memory formation after mild COVID-19. Across the study: For the most part, TCR clusters were specific to one donor.

Study findings and constraints: Day 15 to 85 contracting clones showed balanced CD4/CD8; day 15 to 37 expanders favored CD4+. Within pre-infection memory, some responding clones were found, suggesting cross-reactive memory joined.

Libraries for TCRalpha and TCRbeta carried sample barcodes and unique molecular identifiers via 5'RACE. TCRdb re-derived calls from the 5' RACE reads in MiXCR, one entry per CDR3 protein. This table has roughly 350,000 distinct CDR3 sequences, roughly 21% appearing once. The sample consisted of PBMCs or a T cell subset sorted from them (not recorded which). This TCR came from an adult woman who had mild COVID-19 (a few samples of this study predate the infection). Cell type and time point are not known.

As DNA, the CDR3 is TGTGCCAGCAGAAGGGACGTGCAGGGAGTAGGGACTGAAGCTTTCTTT. This gives the protein CASRRDVQGVGTEAFF. V gene TRBV4-2 combines with J gene TRBJ1-1; maybe TRBD1 (5 bases). V was pared by 6 bases and J by 5 bases, with 22 bases between. The CDR3 has 16 amino acids. The germline gives CDR1 LGHNA, CDR2 YNFKEQ.